This TCR beta chain originates from a study of regulatory T cells in long-lasting Graves disease listed by TCRdb under 2021. At the level of the whole study: Persistent Graves' disease meant more than 5 years of antithyroid drug treatment with TSH receptor autoantibodies that stayed positive. This study used TCR sequencing and RNA sequencing of peripheral blood to compare persistent Graves' disease patients against newly diagnosed Graves' disease patients. The study took place in China and was registered as a clinical trial. A total of around 35 samples were covered by TCR sequencing, comprising 13 persistent and 20 newly diagnosed Graves' disease patients. On average, persistent Graves' disease patients in the clinical cohort had been on antithyroid drugs for about 10 years.

The paper as a whole reports these results and caveats: More public clonotypes were shared among persistent patients (more than 2,500) than among newly diagnosed patients (more than 950). Only the TCR beta chain was sequenced and analyzed. The authors noted that the small sample size was a limitation that may lower accuracy. Preferential use of TRBV28, TRBJ1-2 and TRBJ2-5 was observed in persistent disease, whereas TRBV20-1 and TRBJ2-1 were favored in newly diagnosed disease. Peripheral blood alone was examined, since thyroid tissue, which constituted the primary lesion, could not be accessed. Compared with newly diagnosed patients, patients with persistent Graves' disease had lower TCR Shannon entropy and fewer highly expanded clones, which suggests clonal expansion.

The time point label, as the study defines it: persistent/refractory GD, antithyroid drugs over 5 years with positive TRAb. For both TCR sequencing and RNA sequencing, RNA was extracted from PBMCs using TRIzol. Graves' disease was diagnosed according to American Thyroid Association guidelines. The patients came from an endocrinology department in Xi'an, China. From each patient, about 8.9 milliliters of peripheral blood was collected into an EDTA anticoagulant tube. PBMCs were isolated by Ficoll Paque Plus density gradient separation without further T cell sorting. An Agilent 2100 Bioanalyzer and agarose gel were used to check RNA quality, while a NanoDrop 2000 measured RNA concentration. The receptor library was made with multiplex PCR. The instrument given in TCRdb is Illumina HiSeq 4000. iRepertoire HTBI primers and Arm-PCR amplification of CDR3 regions were used to construct TCR beta libraries. Gel purification was performed on PCR products prior to sequencing. In the paper's pipeline: Gene usage analysis of CDR3 amino acid clonotypes relied on the 62 TRBV and about 15 TRBJ segments identified across samples. COPE and FqMerger were used to merge filtered high-quality paired reads into contigs. BLAST was used to align contigs to IMGT TRBV, TRBD and TRBJ reference genes, with CDR3 defined following IMGT. Clonotypes above 0.1% frequency were classified as highly expanded clones. Shannon entropy was used to measure repertoire diversity, and the Gini coefficient was used to measure V-J evenness. A clonotype found in more than one individual was treated as public. The public reads were reanalyzed by TCRdb: fastp trimming at Q25, MiXCR alignment, in-frame beta chains only. Each CDR3 protein appears once, grouped with its most common genes and DNA. The V and J calls were not made by the authors but by TCRdb's processing. The sample table shows over 300,000 distinct CDR3 sequences, and around a fifth are seen once. Approximately 31% of the sample is in the top ten clones.

This clonotype has ten or more counts. There is no known antigen for this receptor. Base qualities are missing; no much larger clone stands one base away. As encoded in the germline V gene, CDR1 is SNHLY while CDR2 is FYNNEI. The CDR3 sequence holds 14 residues, the cysteine and phenylalanine included. CDR3 DNA only is kept here, 42 bases in frame from base 1. The junction shows trimming of 1 base on V and 2 bases on J, plus 8 bases between the germline ends. The sequences come from peripheral blood mononuclear cells (PBMCs), collected when the disease was refractory, from a patient treated with antithyroid drugs. Rearrangement joined TRBV2 to TRBJ1-1, with TRBD1 tentatively as D gene (5 bases match). This TCR was sampled from a female donor with Graves disease. The CDR3 reads as follows: CASSEGGVNTEAFF. Here is the DNA: TGTGCCAGCAGTGAAGGAGGGGTAAACACTGAAGCTTTCTTT.